This TCR beta chain comes out of a study of blood T cell repertoires in COVID-19. Looked up from germline, CDR1 is MNHEY and CDR2 is SVGEGT. The CDR3 spans 14 residues. V was shortened by 0 bases and J by 5 bases, with 8 bases between the two germline ends. Using immunoSEQ multiplex PCR, the repertoire was profiled, and TCRdb retains in-frame clones only, with some absent. This repertoire shows approximately 75,000 clones, about 88% found once; its top ten account for less than 7.5%. This chain links TRBV6-2 or TRBV6-3 with TRBJ1-5; no firm D call. The sample comprised peripheral blood. The receptor's source is an older man with COVID-19, enrolled during active disease. The CDR3 sequence is CASSYSTPDQPQHF. CDR3 DNA sequence: TGTGCCAGCAGTTACTCGACTCCGGATCAGCCCCAGCATTTT.